The 18 T cell receptor beta chains reported below all come from one sample, sequenced in a study of blood T cell repertoires in COVID-19. TCRdb's copy holds only in-frame clones and misses some; the assay was immunoSEQ multiplex PCR. The table lists some 58,000 clones, about 76% of them singletons. The sequenced sample was peripheral blood. Source of these receptors: a human donor in a cohort sampled during active COVID-19.

A single count supports this clone. The V and J genes are TRBV7-3 and TRBJ2-2; 8 nucleotides match TRBD2. The V gene's germline CDR1 is SGHTA and CDR2 FQGTGA. CDR3 size: 18 residues. The junction had 9 bases not matched to a gene; V was cut back by 1 base and J by 2 bases. CDR3 sequence (DNA): TGTGCCAGCAGCTTAAAGGGGTTAGCGGGATCTAACACCGGGGAGCTGTTTTTT. It specifies CASSLKGLAGSNTGELFF.

J is TRBJ1-2 and V is TRBV9; D remains unclear. Germline V gives CDR1 SGDLS, CDR2 YYNGEE. The CDR3 has 11 amino acids. V dropped 0 bases and J dropped 9 bases, with 6 bases sitting between them. CDR3 sequence (DNA): TGTGCCAGCAGCGTAGCTCTCCGCTACACCTTC. Translated: CASSVALRYTF.

This clone was seen more than once but under ten times. This chain joins TRBV6-6 and TRBJ2-1; 11 positions match TRBD1. CDR3 length: 15 residues. Losses at the gene ends were 5 bases for V and 5 bases for J; bases not matched to a gene: 5. CDR1 and CDR2 (germline): MNHNY, SVGAGI (reference sequence). For the CDR3, the DNA is TGTGCCAGCAGTGCTCCGGGACAGGGGGACAATGAGCAGTTCTTC. Protein: CASSAPGQGDNEQFF.

The rearrangement joins TRBV4-2 to TRBJ2-2; 11 bases are a match to TRBD2. This CDR3 is 17 amino acids long. V lost 1 base, J lost 6 bases, and 7 bases stayed unmatched. Germline values: CDR1 LGHNA, CDR2 YNFKEQ. In nucleotides, the CDR3 is TGTGCCAGCAGCCAAGGGGCCCTACTAGCGGGAGCCGGGGAGCTGTTTTTT. Its protein product is CASSQGALLAGAGELFF.

This chain connects TRBV6-4 to TRBJ1-2; tentatively, D is TRBD1 (5 bases). The germline V gene has CDR1 MRHNA and CDR2 SNTAGT. Deletions cut 8 bases from V and 0 bases from J, with 16 bases between. The CDR3 covers 15 residues. The CDR3 loop reads CASSSWGRANYGYTF. The CDR3 DNA reads TGTGCCAGCTCGAGTTGGGGCAGGGCTAACTATGGCTACACCTTC.

The rearrangement uses TRBV5-5 and TRBJ2-7, with TRBD2 matching 12 bases. CDR3 length: 16 amino acids. CDR1 and CDR2 (germline): SGHKS, YYEKEE (reference sequence). Trimming cost V 4 bases and J 2 bases; bases outside gene matches: 7. As DNA, the CDR3 is TGTGCCAGCAGCCCAGGGACTAGCGGGCTGACCTACGAGCAGTACTTC. It yields the protein CASSPGTSGLTYEQYF.

J is TRBJ2-5 and V is TRBV4-2; 8 bases align to TRBD1. This CDR3 is 15 amino acids long. The germline V gene encodes CDR1 LGHNA and CDR2 YNFKEQ. V was clipped by 1 base and J by 5 bases; unmatched bases: 6. CDR3 bases: TGTGCCAGCAGCCAAGCTCCAGGGGGCGCGGAGACCCAGTACTTC. Protein product: CASSQAPGGAETQYF.

This rearrangement joins TRBV24-1 to TRBJ2-6, with D perhaps matching TRBD1 (6 bases). Trimming removed 6 bases from V and 16 bases from J, with 15 bases in between. The CDR3 totals 12 residues. Germline V gene data show CDR1 as KGHDR and CDR2 as SFDVKD. The CDR3 protein is CATSTPQGRLTF. The CDR3 coding sequence is TGTGCCACCAGTACCCCACAGGGCCGACTGACTTTC.

This rearrangement joins TRBV11-3 to TRBJ2-1, with 8 nucleotides matching TRBD1. V lost 1 base and J lost 4; bases outside the gene matches: 6. CDR3 size: 16 residues. In germline, CDR1 is SGHNT, CDR2 YENEEA. The CDR3: CASSLVGTGWYNEQFF. The DNA for the CDR3 is TGTGCCAGCAGCTTAGTCGGGACAGGATGGTACAATGAGCAGTTCTTC.

This clone was recorded a few times. The chain couples TRBV9 to TRBJ2-1; tentative D call: TRBD2 (5 bases). In germline, CDR1 is SGDLS, CDR2 YYNGEE. Trimming shortened V by 0 bases and J by 9 bases, and 7 bases separated the two germline ends. There are 12 residues in the CDR3. The chain's CDR3 is CASSVGGSEQFF. In DNA, the CDR3 is TGTGCCAGCAGCGTAGGTGGGAGTGAGCAGTTCTTC.

This clone was seen more than once but under ten times. The chain joins TRBV28 to TRBJ1-2; the D gene is possibly TRBD1 (5 bases). The V and J ends lost 5 bases and 4 bases respectively, with 17 bases between them. Germline-derived CDR1 and CDR2 are MDHEN and SYDVKM. The CDR3 is 15 amino acids. CDR3 DNA sequence: TGTGCCAGCAGTACGGGGGGAGCTCAAGGCTATGGCTACACCTTC. Translation gives CASSTGGAQGYGYTF.

The chain joins TRBV27 to TRBJ1-6; D is unclear. V gave up 5 bases and J gave up 9 bases, with 8 bases separating them. CDR3 size: 12 residues. From germline, CDR1 is MNHEY and CDR2 SMNVEV (reference sequence). CDR3 sequence (DNA): TGTGCCAGCAGTCCCACGGGTTCACCCCTCCACTTT. It specifies CASSPTGSPLHF.

The chain joins TRBV19 to TRBJ2-6, with D tentatively TRBD1 (6 bases). The V end lost 5 bases, the J end lost 0 bases, and 14 bases lay between the germline ends. There are 17 residues in the CDR3. The germline V gene has CDR1 LNHDA and CDR2 SQIVND (reference sequence). The CDR3 is CASSPRTVYSGANVLTF. CDR3 nucleotide sequence: TGTGCCAGTAGTCCAAGGACAGTGTACTCTGGGGCCAACGTCCTGACTTTC.

V is TRBV5-1 and J is TRBJ1-1, with TRBD1 matching 7 bases. The CDR3 is 14 residues long. Germline CDR1 SGHRS, CDR2 YFSETQ. V lost 3 bases to trimming and J lost 1 base; unmatched junction nucleotides: 3. CDR3 nucleotides: TGCGCCAGCAGCTCGGGGGACAGGAACACTGAAGCTTTCTTT. Its translation: CASSSGDRNTEAFF.

A single count supports this clone. Written as DNA, the CDR3 is TGTGCCAGCAGCTACCTCCAGGCGACTAGCGGGAGGGGGGAGACCCAGTACTTC. It specifies CASSYLQATSGRGETQYF. The V call is TRBV7-6, the J call TRBJ2-5; 14 bases line up with TRBD2. V was clipped by 4 bases and J by 5 bases; unmatched bases: 12. CDR1 SGHVS and CDR2 FNYEAQ come from the germline V gene. The CDR3 runs to 18 residues.

This clone has only a few counts. This chain links TRBV9 with TRBJ1-6; 7 bases are shared with TRBD1. Per the germline V gene, CDR1 is SGDLS and CDR2 is YYNGEE. After removal of 10 bases from V and 2 bases from J, the junction contained 12 bases not matched to a gene. The CDR3 sequence is 16 residues long. The CDR3 spells CAGQATGIAYNSPLHF. The CDR3 DNA sequence: TGTGCCGGACAGGCCACAGGAATAGCCTATAATTCACCCCTCCACTTT.

The J gene is TRBJ1-2, the V gene TRBV21-1; the D call in the table, TRBD1, was not verified against the DNA. TRBV21-1 is annotated as a pseudogene. The CDR3 contains 14 residues. This CDR3 is CASSNYGQADGYTF. As DNA, the CDR3 is TGTGCCAGCAGCAATTATGGACAGGCCGATGGCTACACCTTC.

CDR3: CASSQDGRDRGGNTEAFF. CDR3 coding DNA: TGTGCCAGCAGCCAAGATGGACGGGACAGGGGAGGAAACACTGAAGCTTTCTTT. The chain carries TRBV3-1 (or the pseudogene TRBV3-2) and TRBJ1-1; the match to TRBD1 covers 10 bases. CDR1 LGHDT and CDR2 YNNKEL come from the germline V gene (reference sequence). The CDR3 totals 18 residues. V was pared by 0 bases and J by 2 bases, with 9 bases of the junction left unmatched.